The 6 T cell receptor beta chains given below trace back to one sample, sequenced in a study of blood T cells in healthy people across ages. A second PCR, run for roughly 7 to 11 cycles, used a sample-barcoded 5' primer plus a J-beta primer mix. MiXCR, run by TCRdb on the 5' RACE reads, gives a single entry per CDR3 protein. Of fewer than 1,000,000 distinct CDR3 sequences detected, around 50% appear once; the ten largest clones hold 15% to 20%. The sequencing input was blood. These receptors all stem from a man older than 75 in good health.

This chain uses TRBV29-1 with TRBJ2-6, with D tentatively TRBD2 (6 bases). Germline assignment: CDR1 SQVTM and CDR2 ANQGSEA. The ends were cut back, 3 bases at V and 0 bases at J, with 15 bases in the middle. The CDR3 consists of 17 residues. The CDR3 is CSVEKEGSLSGANVLTF. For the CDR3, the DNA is TGCAGCGTTGAGAAGGAGGGATCCCTCTCTGGGGCCAACGTCCTGACTTTC.

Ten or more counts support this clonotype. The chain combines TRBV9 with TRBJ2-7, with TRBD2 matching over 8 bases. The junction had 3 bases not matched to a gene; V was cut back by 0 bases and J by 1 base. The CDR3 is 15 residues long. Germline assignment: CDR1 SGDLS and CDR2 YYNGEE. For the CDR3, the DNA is TGTGCCAGCAGCGTAGCGGGGGGGCCGTCCTACGAGCAGTACTTC. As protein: CASSVAGGPSYEQYF.

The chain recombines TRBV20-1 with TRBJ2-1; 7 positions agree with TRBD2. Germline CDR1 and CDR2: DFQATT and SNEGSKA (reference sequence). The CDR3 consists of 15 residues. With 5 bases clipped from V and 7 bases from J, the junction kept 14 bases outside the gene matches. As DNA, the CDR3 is TGCAGTGCTCCTTCCGCTTCTAGCGGTCGGAATGAGCAGTTCTTC. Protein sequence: CSAPSASSGRNEQFF.

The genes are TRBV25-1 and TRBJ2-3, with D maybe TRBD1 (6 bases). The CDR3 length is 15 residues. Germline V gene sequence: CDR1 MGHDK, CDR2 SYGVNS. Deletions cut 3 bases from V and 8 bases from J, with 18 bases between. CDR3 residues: CASSDTTGSLGTQYF. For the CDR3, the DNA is TGTGCCAGCAGTGACACGACAGGTTCGTTAGGTACGCAGTATTTT.

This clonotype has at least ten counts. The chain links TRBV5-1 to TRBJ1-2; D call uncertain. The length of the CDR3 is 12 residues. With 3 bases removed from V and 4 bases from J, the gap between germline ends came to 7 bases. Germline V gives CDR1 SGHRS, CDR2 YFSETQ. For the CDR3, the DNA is TGCGCCAGCAGCTCAGGTGGCTATGGCTACACCTTC. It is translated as CASSSGGYGYTF.

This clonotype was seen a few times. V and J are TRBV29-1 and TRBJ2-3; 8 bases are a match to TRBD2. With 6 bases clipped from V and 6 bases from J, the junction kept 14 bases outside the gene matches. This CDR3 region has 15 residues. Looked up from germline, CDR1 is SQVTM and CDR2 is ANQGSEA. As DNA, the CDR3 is TGCAGCGTCCCCCTAGCGGGCCAACCTTTGGATACGCAGTATTTT. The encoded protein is CSVPLAGQPLDTQYF.